The 11 T cell receptor beta chains given below trace back to one sample, sequenced in a study of tumor-infiltrating lymphocytes in oesophageal squamous cell carcinoma. Using its own MiXCR run on the PCR reads, TCRdb lists one record per CDR3 protein. The sample yields some 10,000 distinct CDR3 sequences, roughly 60% seen once. What was sequenced was esophageal tumor tissue. These TCRs come from a female donor with esophageal squamous cell carcinoma.

The CDR3 region has the DNA TGTGCCAGCAGCTCCGACAGGGGCGGGGAGCAGTTCTTC. Protein product: CASSSDRGGEQFF. This chain links TRBV7-3 with TRBJ2-6; 8 nucleotides agree with TRBD1. The DNA end lines up better with TRBJ2-1; the J call may be wrong. Germline CDR1 reads SGHTA; CDR2 reads FQGTGA. The CDR3 is 13 amino acids.

This clonotype was seen a few times. The chain's CDR3 is CASRNGVAGGHGELFF. The CDR3 bases are TGTGCCAGCAGGAACGGGGTAGCGGGAGGTCACGGGGAGCTGTTTTTT. This sequence joins TRBV12-3 or TRBV12-4 and TRBJ2-2; 10 positions match TRBD2. There are 16 residues in the CDR3. V shed 6 bases and J 7 bases; nucleotides not matched to a gene: 11.

The J gene is TRBJ2-2, the V gene TRBV6-2 or TRBV6-3; 8 nucleotides line up with TRBD2. The CDR3 covers 16 residues. The V segment lost 5 bases and the J segment 3 bases; nucleotides outside the gene matches: 8. Germline V gives CDR1 MNHEY, CDR2 SVGEGT. In DNA form, the CDR3 reads TGTGCCAGCAGTGGAAGTCTAGCGGGTTACACCGGGGAGCTGTTTTTT. This translates into CASSGSLAGYTGELFF.

Regarding this clonotype: Given a much more abundant clone one base away, this may be a read error. This sequence joins TRBV6-6 and TRBJ2-4, with D perhaps TRBD1 (6 bases). The end of the DNA aligns better with TRBJ1-2, so the J call may be wrong. This CDR3 has 14 amino acids. Germline lookup yields CDR1 MNHNY and CDR2 SVGAGI (reference sequence). As DNA, the CDR3 is TGTGCCAGCAGTGATTCACGGGGGGCGGGTGGCTACACCTTC. This encodes CASSDSRGAGGYTF.

The chain is built from TRBV11-1 and TRBJ2-3, with 7 positions matching TRBD2. The CDR3 sequence is 15 residues long. Germline CDR1 reads SGHAT; CDR2 reads FQDESV (reference sequence). V dropped 3 bases and J dropped 1; count of bases not matched to a gene: 4. The CDR3 DNA is TGTGCCAGCAGCTTGCGCCTAGCGGGCACAGATACGCAGTATTTT. Amino acid sequence: CASSLRLAGTDTQYF.

This clonotype was picked up a small number of times. Relative to the germline gene, one junction end is altered; a read error may explain this. The V and J genes are TRBV7-6 and TRBJ2-4, with 12 bases aligning to TRBD2. The assigned J gene may be wrong: the sequence end matches TRBJ2-5 better. This CDR3 is built from 18 residues. Germline assignment: CDR1 SGHVS and CDR2 FNYEAQ. In DNA form, the CDR3 reads TGTGCTAGCAGCTTAGCGGGGCTAGCGGGGGGGCCCAGAGAGACCCAGTACTTC. This translates into CASSLAGLAGGPRETQYF.

This clonotype was counted only a few times. CDR3 in amino acids: CATRDRVNSPLHF. CDR3 DNA sequence: TGTGCCACCCGGGACAGGGTGAATTCACCCCTCCACTTT. The chain carries TRBV19 and TRBJ1-6; 9 bases are a match to TRBD1. Losses at the gene ends were 10 bases for V and 7 bases for J; bases not matched to a gene: 5. Germline assignment: CDR1 LNHDA and CDR2 SQIVND (reference sequence). The CDR3 covers 13 residues.

A word on this clonotype: A junction end diverges from the germline sequence, so it may reflect a read error. The V and J genes are TRBV7-2 and TRBJ2-3; possible D gene TRBD2, 5 bases. The J call may be wrong; the DNA end is better matched by TRBJ2-7. There are 14 residues in the CDR3. Germline CDR1 and CDR2: SGHTA and FQGNSA. The CDR3 here is CANSLRAVTYEQYF. As DNA, the CDR3 is TGTGCCAACAGCTTGAGGGCAGTGACCTACGAGCAGTACTTC.

This clonotype occurred many times. The chain links TRBV11-2 to TRBJ2-7; 9 nucleotides match TRBD1. With 4 bases clipped from V and 3 bases from J, the junction kept 4 bases outside the gene matches. The length of the CDR3 is 14 residues. Germline V gene data show CDR1 as SGHAT and CDR2 as FQNNGV. The CDR3 DNA follows: TGTGCCAGCAGCTCCGGACAGGGGCACTACGAGCAGTACTTC. This sequence encodes CASSSGQGHYEQYF. The full variable domain, rest sourced from reference TRBV11-2 and TRBJ2-7, is EAGVAQSPRYKIIEKRQSVAFWCNPISGHATLYWYQQILGQGPKLLIQFQNNGVVDDSQLPKDRFSAERLKGVDSTLKIQPAKLEDSAVYLCASSSGQGHYEQYFGPGTRLTVT.

This chain uses TRBV7-6 with TRBJ1-3; D possibly corresponds to TRBD1 (5 bases). The CDR3 is 14 residues long. Germline CDR1 is SGHVS and CDR2 is FNYEAQ. V was shortened by 2 bases and J by 6 bases, with 11 bases between the two germline ends. The CDR3 nucleotides are TGTGCCAGCAGCTTATATGGCAGGGAAAACACCATATATTTT. Amino acids: CASSLYGRENTIYF.

The chain links TRBV5-4 to TRBJ2-2, with 9 bases matching TRBD1. Losses at the gene ends were 3 bases for V and 4 bases for J; bases not matched to a gene: 1. The CDR3 covers 14 residues. Germline assignment: CDR1 SGHNT and CDR2 YYREEE (reference sequence). CDR3 region: CASSSGQGTGELFF. CDR3 coding DNA: TGTGCCAGCAGCTCGGGACAGGGCACCGGGGAGCTGTTTTTT.